Listed below are T cell receptor beta chains from one sample, sequenced in a study of blood T cell repertoires in COVID-19. The assay was immunoSEQ multiplex PCR, and TCRdb's table has in-frame clones only and misses some. The sample includes about 83,000 clones, 85% to 90% of them seen just once. The sequenced material came from peripheral blood. These receptors were taken from an elderly woman in a cohort sampled during active or convalescent COVID-19. Each CDR3 is given without its conserved first and last residue.

j_call: TRBJ1-6; v_call: TRBV28; cdr3_aa: ASSHDRVNSPLH
j_call: TRBJ1-5; v_call: TRBV24-1; cdr3_aa: ATSDATGNSNQPQH
j_call: TRBJ2-2; v_call: TRBV5-1; cdr3_aa: ASRSGRGNTGELF
j_call: TRBJ2-3; v_call: TRBV10-3; cdr3_aa: AIKAGGTDTQY
j_call: TRBJ2-5; v_call: TRBV24-1; cdr3_aa: ATSDSMETQY
j_call: TRBJ1-1; v_call: TRBV19; cdr3_aa: ASSIVRGGVSNTEAF
j_call: TRBJ2-1; v_call: TRBV7-6; cdr3_aa: ASSLGFSLNDEQF
j_call: TRBJ2-1; v_call: TRBV28; cdr3_aa: ASSLVGISGSIEQF
j_call: TRBJ1-2; v_call: TRBV6-5; cdr3_aa: ASSTVGRNYGYT
j_call: TRBJ2-5; v_call: TRBV6-2/TRBV6-3; cdr3_aa: ASSSVAGVRETQY
j_call: TRBJ2-2; v_call: TRBV5-1; cdr3_aa: ASSQRTSGKGFANTGELF
j_call: TRBJ1-6; v_call: TRBV5-1; cdr3_aa: ASSEQGQENSPLH
j_call: TRBJ2-7; v_call: TRBV5-6; cdr3_aa: ASSYRSTGGNDEQY
j_call: TRBJ1-5; v_call: TRBV25-1; cdr3_aa: ASSQTGTGNNQPQH
j_call: TRBJ1-2; v_call: TRBV21-1; cdr3_aa: ASSRPQGSANYGYT
j_call: TRBJ2-2; v_call: TRBV5-1; cdr3_aa: ASSPDSLGELF
j_call: TRBJ1-4; v_call: TRBV9; cdr3_aa: ASSTGTGVATNEKLF
j_call: TRBJ2-5; v_call: TRBV7-3; cdr3_aa: ASSFDPRETQY
j_call: TRBJ2-3; v_call: TRBV5-1; cdr3_aa: ASSHSGSTDTQY
j_call: TRBJ1-2; v_call: TRBV5-1; cdr3_aa: ASSQDRNYGYT
j_call: TRBJ2-3; v_call: TRBV5-4; cdr3_aa: ASSLDRGTTDTQY
j_call: TRBJ1-2; v_call: TRBV5-1; cdr3_aa: ASKGVGGYT
j_call: TRBJ1-2; v_call: TRBV28; cdr3_aa: ASSSETGFYGYT
j_call: TRBJ1-1; v_call: TRBV6-5; cdr3_aa: ASARGDSEAF
j_call: TRBJ1-3; v_call: TRBV10-3; cdr3_aa: AISAGVQGASGNTIY
j_call: TRBJ1-2; v_call: TRBV30; cdr3_aa: AWSFQDRDPYGYT
j_call: TRBJ1-1; v_call: TRBV7-2; cdr3_aa: ASSLEQTMNTEAF
j_call: TRBJ2-3; v_call: TRBV3-1/TRBV3-2; cdr3_aa: ASSPRDRGTDTQY
j_call: TRBJ2-1; v_call: TRBV6-5; cdr3_aa: ASSKTSGDNEQF
j_call: TRBJ2-1; v_call: TRBV7-9; cdr3_aa: ASSPLAGGEF
j_call: TRBJ2-6; v_call: TRBV5-1; cdr3_aa: ASSFPREVSSSGANVLT
j_call: TRBJ1-6; v_call: TRBV4-1; cdr3_aa: ASSQDGGESPLH
j_call: TRBJ1-3; v_call: TRBV5-6; cdr3_aa: ASSLTRDKSSGNTIY
j_call: TRBJ2-1; v_call: TRBV18; cdr3_aa: ASSLLSGSEQF
j_call: TRBJ1-1; v_call: TRBV5-1; cdr3_aa: ASSLSRNTEAF
j_call: TRBJ1-1; v_call: TRBV19; cdr3_aa: ASIRGQGAPEAF
j_call: TRBJ1-4; v_call: TRBV24-1; cdr3_aa: ATSESGQGTGEKLF
j_call: TRBJ2-1; v_call: TRBV6-2/TRBV6-3; cdr3_aa: ASSPGLDYGEQF
j_call: TRBJ2-5; v_call: TRBV11-3; cdr3_aa: ASSSQGGVGQETQY
j_call: TRBJ2-7; v_call: TRBV7-8; cdr3_aa: ASSLAVSWGGEQY
j_call: TRBJ2-1; v_call: TRBV12-5; cdr3_aa: ASGSGGRDEQF
j_call: TRBJ1-4; v_call: TRBV6-5; cdr3_aa: ASSFRDRGEKLF
j_call: TRBJ1-1; v_call: TRBV11-3; cdr3_aa: ASSLTGTNTEAF
j_call: TRBJ2-1; v_call: TRBV29-1; cdr3_aa: SVTGLYNEQF
j_call: TRBJ1-2; v_call: TRBV28; cdr3_aa: ASRATVGYT
j_call: TRBJ1-3; v_call: TRBV6-5; cdr3_aa: ASSSPGQGGNTIY